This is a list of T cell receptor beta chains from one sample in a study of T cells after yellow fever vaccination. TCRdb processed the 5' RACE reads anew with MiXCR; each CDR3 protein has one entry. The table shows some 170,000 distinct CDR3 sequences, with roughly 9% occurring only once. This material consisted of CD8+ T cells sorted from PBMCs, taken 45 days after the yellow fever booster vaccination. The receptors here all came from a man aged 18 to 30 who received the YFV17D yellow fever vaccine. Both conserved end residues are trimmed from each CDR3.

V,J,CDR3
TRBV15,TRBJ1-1,ATSSVRPNTEAF
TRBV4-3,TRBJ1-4,ASSQDRSGTSGEKLF
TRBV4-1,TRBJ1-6,ASSQDWGRDSPLH
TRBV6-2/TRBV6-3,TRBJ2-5,ASSIGGETQY
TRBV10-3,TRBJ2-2,AISSGTDYTGELF
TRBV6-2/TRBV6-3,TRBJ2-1,ASSYSAGLPYEQF
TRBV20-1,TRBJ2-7,SALVAGGLVYEQY
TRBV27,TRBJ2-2,ASTRQNTGELF
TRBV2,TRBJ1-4,ASINRPAATNEKLF
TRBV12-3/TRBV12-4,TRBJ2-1,ASMGSGRYNEQF
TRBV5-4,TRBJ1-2,ASSLGQGSYGYT
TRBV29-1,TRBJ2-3,SVEQGNWDTQY
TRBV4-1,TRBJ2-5,ASSRTDREEETQY
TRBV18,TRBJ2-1,ASSTGAPYNEQF
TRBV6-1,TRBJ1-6,ASRYLTGNSPLH
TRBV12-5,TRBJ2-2,ASGLDTGTTNTGELF
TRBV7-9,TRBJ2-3,ASSRDSRTDTQY
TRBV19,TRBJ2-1,ASSTRGGGSSYNEQF
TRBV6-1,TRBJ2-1,ASSDIGTSVVNEQF
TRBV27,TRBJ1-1,ASSSGDRAKAF
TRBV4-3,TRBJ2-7,ASSQDRGVNYEQY
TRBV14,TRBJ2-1,ASSTRVQRGDEQF
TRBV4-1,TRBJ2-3,ASSQVRSTDTQY
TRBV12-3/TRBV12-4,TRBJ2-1,ASASGRNEQF
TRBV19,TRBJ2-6,ASSIHPGANVLT
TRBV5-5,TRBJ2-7,ASSKDTAYEQY
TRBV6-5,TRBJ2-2,ASRLAEHTGELF
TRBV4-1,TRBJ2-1,ASSQGGGLVMEF
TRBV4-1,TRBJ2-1,ASSHFAGSYNEQF
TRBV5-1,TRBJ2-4,ASSLDELAKNIQY
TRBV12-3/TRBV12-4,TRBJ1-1,ASSFTTVNTEAF
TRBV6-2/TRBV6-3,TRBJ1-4,ASRTDRENEKLF
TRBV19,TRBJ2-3,ASGGLTSTDTQY
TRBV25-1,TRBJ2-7,ASSPRGDEQY
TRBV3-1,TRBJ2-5,ASSQDDPGETQY
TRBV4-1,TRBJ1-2,ASSQEGGTGANYAEGYT
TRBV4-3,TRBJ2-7,ASSQEAGATYEQY
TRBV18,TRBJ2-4,ASFESSGTSSIQY
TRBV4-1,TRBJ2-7,ASSQVGRVHEQY
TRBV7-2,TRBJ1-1,ASSLKLIGAEAF
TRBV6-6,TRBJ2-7,ASTTVPPGTGAAGYEQY
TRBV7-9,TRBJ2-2,ASSLVGGANTGELF
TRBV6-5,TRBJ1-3,ASTMTYGGSGNTIY
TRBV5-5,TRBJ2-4,ASSTPPENIQY
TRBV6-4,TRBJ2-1,ASSRRGMESGNEQF
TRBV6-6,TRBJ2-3,ASSYSPALREDTQY
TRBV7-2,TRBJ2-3,ASSPFWGSEDTQY